This TCR beta chain was profiled in a study of neurological immune-mediated disorders. Study-wide points: HTLV-1-associated myelopathy had the most TCR clonal expansion, and multiple sclerosis had the least, less than healthy controls.

This clonotype was found many times. Its antigen remains unknown. Germline loops: CDR1 SGHRS, CDR2 YFSETQ. V shed 4 bases and J shed 2 bases, with 21 bases lying between them. The CDR3 is 17 residues long. It was by 5'RACE with 10-nucleotide random UMIs that the cDNA was made. Every sequencing run generated over 160 million TCR-beta sequences from 15-18 subjects. TCRdb itself ran the 5' RACE reads through MiXCR, one entry per CDR3 protein. The table lists 45,000 to 60,000 distinct CDR3 sequences, under 2.5% of them singletons, with under 4% in the top ten. Sequencing was done on a sample of PBMCs. V usage is TRBV5-1 and J usage is TRBJ1-1; perhaps TRBD1 as D (5 bases). This TCR was sampled from a man aged 50 to 60 with multiple sclerosis. The CDR3 coding sequence is TGCGCCAGCAGCCCGGGGGGGGGTCCAGGAGATAACACTGAAGCTTTCTTT. Amino acids: CASSPGGGPGDNTEAFF. The entire variable domain, with the rest obtained from reference TRBV5-1 and TRBJ1-1, is as follows: KAGVTQTPRYLIKTRGQQVTLSCSPISGHRSVSWYQQTPGQGLQFLFEYFSETQRNKGNFPGRFSGRQFSNSRSEMNVSTLELGDSALYLCASSPGGGPGDNTEAFFGQGTRLTVV.